These T cell receptor beta chains were read from a single sample in a study of blood T cells in healthy people across ages. A single record per CDR3 protein comes from TCRdb applying MiXCR to the 5' RACE reads. The repertoire has 750,000 to 1,000,000 distinct CDR3 sequences, just under 30% of them found once; the top ten carry roughly a tenth. The same data also contributed to another study, on T cells of mothers and their children.

The sample comprised blood. The receptor source for this set is a woman aged 40 to 49 in good health. Each CDR3 is given with its conserved first and last residue. Each record gives: V gene, J gene, CDR3 protein.

V: TRBV29-1
J: TRBJ2-7
CDR3: CSVEGWGRGMAYEQYF

V: TRBV11-1
J: TRBJ2-7
CDR3: CASSLARTAYEQYF

V: TRBV29-1
J: TRBJ2-1
CDR3: CSVAGGNNEQFF

V: TRBV10-3
J: TRBJ1-1
CDR3: CAISVGTGTGGRGTEAFF

V: TRBV12-3/TRBV12-4
J: TRBJ2-3
CDR3: CAGSLGTALGTDTQYF

V: TRBV9
J: TRBJ1-4
CDR3: CASSAGLRATNEKLFF

V: TRBV2
J: TRBJ2-2
CDR3: CASGQAKRELFF

V: TRBV7-8
J: TRBJ2-7
CDR3: CASSRSPGGAYEQYF

V: TRBV4-1
J: TRBJ1-2
CDR3: CASRGRPYGYTF

V: TRBV5-1
J: TRBJ2-3
CDR3: CASSLIGVSTDTQYF

V: TRBV7-2
J: TRBJ1-2
CDR3: CASSTPGQGYGYTF

V: TRBV7-8
J: TRBJ2-3
CDR3: CASSLEPGPLTDTQYF

V: TRBV21-1
J: NA
CDR3: CASSKVRAGAAKTQYF

V: TRBV27
J: TRBJ2-2
CDR3: CASTTWGESYTGELFF

V: TRBV20-1
J: TRBJ1-1
CDR3: CSAPVQGLSNTEAFF

V: TRBV20-1
J: TRBJ2-3
CDR3: CSAPASGAADTQYF

V: TRBV27
J: TRBJ2-3
CDR3: CASSFFAGGLLDTQYF

V: TRBV12-3/TRBV12-4
J: TRBJ2-7
CDR3: CASSLSYGRRGEQYF

V: TRBV6-4
J: TRBJ2-1
CDR3: CASSDSPGDPYNEQFF

V: TRBV10-3
J: TRBJ1-3
CDR3: CAISLGRTIYF

V: TRBV7-7
J: TRBJ2-2
CDR3: CASSSFEQWDLGESGELFF

V: TRBV29-1
J: TRBJ1-1
CDR3: CSSQLRTGGEAFF

V: TRBV3-1
J: TRBJ2-5
CDR3: CASSQPGTGRGETQYF

V: TRBV18
J: TRBJ1-2
CDR3: CASSRPGADRVNYGYTF

V: TRBV5-1
J: TRBJ1-1
CDR3: CASGTLGPAFF

V: TRBV2
J: TRBJ2-3
CDR3: CVSRLAGGGTDTQYF

V: TRBV7-2
J: TRBJ1-1
CDR3: CASSLVSQGLVEAFF

V: TRBV7-2
J: TRBJ2-5
CDR3: CASSSPGLAGGRETQYF

V: TRBV20-1
J: TRBJ1-4
CDR3: CSAPTGGYEKLFF

V: TRBV29-1
J: TRBJ2-3
CDR3: CSVRVTSTDTQYF

V: TRBV7-6
J: TRBJ2-3
CDR3: CASSETWGITDTQYF

V: TRBV6-2/TRBV6-3
J: TRBJ2-7
CDR3: CASSYSGARYEQYF

V: TRBV7-2
J: TRBJ1-3
CDR3: CASSSGGSGNTIYF

V: TRBV4-1
J: TRBJ1-4
CDR3: CASSLSDFLMLDEKLFF

V: TRBV20-1
J: TRBJ1-2
CDR3: CSAREGTNTDGYTF

V: TRBV11-1
J: TRBJ2-1
CDR3: CASSPRTGNEQFF

V: TRBV18
J: TRBJ1-2
CDR3: CASSPTGTGGIYGYTF

V: TRBV3-1
J: TRBJ1-1
CDR3: CASSQVGRGGTEAFF

V: TRBV6-2/TRBV6-3
J: TRBJ2-2
CDR3: CATRLAVNAGELFF

V: TRBV6-1
J: TRBJ1-5
CDR3: CASSEARQPQHF

V: TRBV5-1
J: TRBJ1-4
CDR3: CASSLVGGANEKLFF

V: TRBV7-2
J: TRBJ2-7
CDR3: CASSPPFGVSYEQYF

V: TRBV6-1
J: TRBJ1-5
CDR3: CASSVVDRGSNQPQHF

V: TRBV14
J: TRBJ2-3
CDR3: CASSQDQRGADTQYF

V: TRBV6-5
J: TRBJ1-4
CDR3: CASSYSWGKIEKLFF

V: TRBV11-2
J: TRBJ2-1
CDR3: CAGSLGTFPNEQFF

V: TRBV7-9
J: TRBJ1-4
CDR3: CASSPGAGNEKRFF

V: TRBV2
J: TRBJ1-5
CDR3: CASTIRQGGGQPQHF

V: TRBV20-1
J: TRBJ2-3
CDR3: CSARAASGHTDTQYF

V: TRBV27
J: TRBJ2-7
CDR3: CASSSPSGSPEQYF

V: TRBV14
J: TRBJ1-2
CDR3: CASSQDSWIANYSYTF

V: TRBV12-3/TRBV12-4
J: TRBJ2-7
CDR3: CASSEAGGYSYEQYF

V: TRBV12-3/TRBV12-4
J: TRBJ2-5
CDR3: CASSPTGGPQYF

V: TRBV5-6
J: TRBJ2-3
CDR3: CASRPPGLQAVSTDTQYF

V: TRBV7-6
J: TRBJ1-2
CDR3: CASSPDPPGQTYGYTF

V: TRBV10-3
J: TRBJ2-2
CDR3: CAIRGGDTGELFF

V: TRBV20-1
J: TRBJ2-2
CDR3: CSARTGATGELFF